The sequence of this T cell receptor beta chain was determined in a study of blood T cell repertoires in COVID-19. Some clones are missing from TCRdb's copy, which holds only in-frame ones; the method was immunoSEQ multiplex PCR. The sample has about 50,000 clones, approximately 89% seen once. V was trimmed by 2 bases and J by 4 bases, leaving 8 bases between them. Germline CDR1 is ENHRY and CDR2 is SYGVKD. There are 14 residues in the CDR3. The sample consisted of peripheral blood. The TCR originated in a woman of 80 years or more with acute or convalescent COVID-19. This rearrangement joins TRBV10-3 to TRBJ1-4; D perhaps matches TRBD1 (5 bases). The CDR3 region has the DNA TGTGCCATCAGTGAGCAACAGGTTAATGAAAAACTGTTTTTT. It codes for CAISEQQVNEKLFF.